These 3 T cell receptor beta chains share one sample of origin, sequenced in a study of blood T cell repertoires in COVID-19. Some clones are missing from TCRdb's copy, which holds only in-frame ones; the method was immunoSEQ multiplex PCR. Of around 290,000 clones in the sample, around 87% were seen once. Sequencing was done on a sample of peripheral blood. The receptors were gathered from a woman aged 50 to 65 who had recovered from COVID-19.

The chain couples TRBV25-1 to TRBJ2-1; 11 nucleotides align to TRBD2. V was pared by 4 bases and J by 8 bases, with 7 bases of the junction left unmatched. The CDR3 covers 15 residues. Per germline, CDR1 MGHDK and CDR2 SYGVNS. CDR3 sequence reads: CASSVVAGGPYEQFF. CDR3 nucleotides: TGTGCCAGCAGTGTGGTAGCGGGAGGGCCCTATGAGCAGTTCTTC.

The chain uses TRBV7-6 and TRBJ1-4; D gene ambiguous. Germline-derived CDR1 and CDR2 are SGHVS and FNYEAQ. This CDR3 is built from 18 residues. Trimming stripped 6 bases from V and 0 bases from J, with 20 bases between. The chain's CDR3 is CASSPRSGSPTTNEKLFF. DNA for the CDR3: TGTGCCAGCAGTCCACGCAGCGGATCCCCGACAACTAATGAAAAACTGTTTTTT.

This chain connects TRBV7-2 to TRBJ2-1; 7 bases are shared with TRBD1. V trimming: 5 bases; J trimming: 5 bases; junction bases outside the gene matches: 6. This CDR3 region has 14 residues. CDR1 is SGHTA, CDR2 FQGNSA, per germline. This CDR3 is CASSTDRDHNEQFF. The CDR3 region has the DNA TGTGCCAGCAGCACTGACAGGGACCACAATGAGCAGTTCTTC.